Presented here are 20 T cell receptor beta chains from one specimen sequenced in a study of T cells in Graves' hyperthyroidism and ophthalmopathy. Researchers amplified the TCR beta CDR3 regions from RNA transcripts. The HTBI primer set served for first-round RT-PCR of the TCR CDR3. TCRdb re-called the multiplex PCR reads through MiXCR, storing one row per CDR3 protein. The top ten hold roughly 17% of the sample, which has hundreds of thousands of distinct CDR3 sequences, under 20% seen once. Sequencing was done on a sample of blood. These TCRs come from a woman aged 45-59 years with Graves' hyperthyroidism that later progressed to Graves' ophthalmopathy.

This chain joins TRBV15 and TRBJ1-6; D might be TRBD1 (6 bases). The CDR3 covers 15 residues. Looked up from germline, CDR1 is LNHNV and CDR2 is YYDKDF (reference sequence). Trimming took off 0 bases at V and 6 bases at J, with 9 bases between the two ends. The CDR3 loop is CATSRDIGGNSPLHF. The CDR3 DNA is TGTGCCACCAGCAGAGATATAGGGGGTAATTCACCCCTCCACTTT.

On this clonotype: A much larger clonotype is one base distant, so this may be a read error. The chain carries TRBV5-6 and TRBJ1-6; 11 bases are a match to TRBD1. The CDR3 is 15 amino acids. Trimming cost V 8 bases and J 9 bases; bases outside gene matches: 10. Looked up from germline, CDR1 is SGHDT and CDR2 is YYEEEE. The CDR3 bases are TGTGCCAGGAGGGGGGCCGGGACAGGGGGTTCACCCCTCCACTTT. It translates to CARRGAGTGGSPLHF.

The gene calls are TRBV12-3 or TRBV12-4 and TRBJ2-7; perhaps TRBD2 as D (6 bases). This CDR3 has 15 amino acids. Trimming cost V 6 bases and J 0 bases, with 15 bases left between them. The CDR3 protein is CASSTQAGPSYEQYF. CDR3 bases: TGTGCCAGCAGCACTCAAGCGGGTCCCTCCTACGAGCAGTACTTC.

Ten or more counts support this clonotype. This chain uses TRBV3-1 with TRBJ1-5; the D gene is possibly TRBD1 (5 bases). The CDR3 loop spans 14 amino acids. Germline V lookup: CDR1 LGHDT, CDR2 YNNKEL (reference sequence). Trimming left V 0 bases short and J 7 bases short, with 10 bases between. The CDR3 sequence is CASSQDWDLQPQHF. The CDR3 DNA sequence: TGTGCCAGCAGCCAAGACTGGGACTTGCAGCCCCAGCATTTT.

This clonotype was detected only a few times. Being one base from a much bigger clone, this may be a read error. The V call is TRBV11-2, the J call TRBJ2-5, with a possible D match to TRBD2 (6 bases). The germline V gene has CDR1 SGHAT and CDR2 FQNNGV. The CDR3 length is 13 residues. V lost 9 bases and J 4 bases, leaving 15 bases between the germline ends. CDR3 coding DNA: TGTGCCAGTACTTGGCGGGGCCGAGAGACCCAGTACTTC. Its protein is CASTWRGRETQYF.

This clonotype was counted once. A much larger clone differs from this one at a single base, so this may be a read error. The chain links TRBV5-1 to TRBJ2-7; no clear D gene. This CDR3 comprises 15 residues. V lost 3 bases to trimming and J lost 2 bases, with 15 bases between them. Germline-derived CDR1 and CDR2 are SGHRS and YFSETQ. CDR3 nucleotides: TGCGCCAGCAGCTCTCCCCGGAGCTTCCCCTACGAGCAGTACTTC. Residues: CASSSPRSFPYEQYF.

This clonotype was detected ten times or more. The chain couples TRBV3-1 to TRBJ1-1, with TRBD1 matching over 8 bases. Germline V gene data show CDR1 as LGHDT and CDR2 as YNNKEL (reference sequence). V dropped 4 bases and J dropped 4; count of bases not matched to a gene: 8. The CDR3 covers 15 residues. Here the CDR3 DNA reads TGTGCCAGCAGCCCTGGACAGGGAGGATCCACTGAAGCTTTCTTT. This gives the protein CASSPGQGGSTEAFF.

In this sample, this clonotype turned up a few times. The chain uses TRBV19 and TRBJ2-3; a possible D gene is TRBD1 (5 bases). The CDR3 extends over 15 amino acids. Germline V gene sequence: CDR1 LNHDA, CDR2 SQIVND (reference sequence). V was pared by 3 bases and J by 2 bases, with 12 bases between. CDR3 sequence: CASSMRQLDTDTQYF. Written as DNA, the CDR3 is TGTGCCAGTAGTATGAGACAGCTAGACACAGATACGCAGTATTTT.

The chain has TRBV20-1 and TRBJ1-2, with 8 bases fitting TRBD1. Germline trimming cut 3 bases from V and 2 bases from J; bases unmatched to any gene: 8. The CDR3 contains 15 residues. Germline V gives CDR1 DFQATT, CDR2 SNEGSKA (reference sequence). CDR3 loop: CSASGGTGINYGYTF. CDR3 DNA sequence: TGCAGTGCTAGTGGAGGGACAGGAATAAACTATGGCTACACCTTC.

This clonotype occurred a few times. V is TRBV18 and J is TRBJ2-5; maybe TRBD1 (6 bases). Trimming took 3 bases from V and 4 from J, leaving 15 bases between them. Germline CDR1 KGHSH, CDR2 LQKENI. The CDR3 covers 15 residues. The CDR3 protein is CASSPRTGSGETQYF. The CDR3 DNA reads as TGTGCCAGCTCACCCAGAACAGGGTCGGGAGAGACCCAGTACTTC.

This rearrangement joins TRBV20-1 to TRBJ1-3, with TRBD1 identical over 8 bases. Trimming cost V 8 bases and J 2 bases; bases outside gene matches: 5. This CDR3 spans 13 amino acids. The germline V gene encodes CDR1 DFQATT and CDR2 SNEGSKA (reference sequence). The CDR3 protein is CSTDRGPGNTIYF. Here the CDR3 DNA reads TGCAGTACAGACAGGGGACCTGGAAACACCATATATTTT.

This clonotype was picked up many times. This chain uses TRBV7-8 with TRBJ1-2; D unclear. The germline gives CDR1 SGHVS, CDR2 FQNEAQ. The CDR3 covers 14 residues. Between the trimmed V and J ends, which lost 2 bases and 1 base, there was a span of 8 bases. In DNA form, the CDR3 reads TGTGCCAGCAGCTTAACGCGACTTAACTATGGCTACACCTTC. Translating gives CASSLTRLNYGYTF.

This clonotype has only a few counts. The chain recombines TRBV7-3 with TRBJ2-1, with a possible D match to TRBD2 (7 bases). CDR3 length: 15 amino acids. V lost 7 bases and J 5 bases, leaving 18 bases between the germline ends. The germline V gene has CDR1 SGHTA and CDR2 FQGTGA. The CDR3 DNA reads as TGTGCCAGCAATGAGGGGGGGGGCTTTAACAATGAGCAGTTCTTC. This gives the protein CASNEGGGFNNEQFF.

The table lists this clonotype with many counts. The chain links TRBV7-8 to TRBJ2-2; no reliable D call. This CDR3 is 12 amino acids long. Germline CDR1 and CDR2: SGHVS and FQNEAQ. V was cut by 6 bases and J by 7 bases, with 9 bases left in between. This chain's CDR3 is CASRPGSGELFF. DNA for the CDR3: TGTGCCAGCAGGCCAGGAAGCGGGGAGCTGTTTTTT.

The chain combines TRBV19 with TRBJ2-1, with 8 bases aligning to TRBD1. From germline, CDR1 is LNHDA and CDR2 SQIVND (reference sequence). The length of the CDR3 is 15 residues. The junction had 7 bases not matched to a gene; V was cut back by 6 bases and J by 3 bases. The CDR3 DNA reads TGTGCCAGTAGCCTACAGGGGGGACGCTACAATGAGCAGTTCTTC. Its protein is CASSLQGGRYNEQFF.

This clonotype was recorded at least ten times. The genes are TRBV4-1 and TRBJ1-1, with 8 bases that match TRBD1. With V trimmed by 0 bases and J by 1 base, 10 bases remained unmatched. Per the germline V gene, CDR1 is MGHRA and CDR2 is YSYEKL. The CDR3 length is 18 residues. The CDR3 protein is CASSQDPSRTGRNTEAFF. The CDR3 DNA reads TGCGCCAGCAGCCAAGACCCCTCCCGGACAGGGCGGAACACTGAAGCTTTCTTT.

This clonotype was seen a handful of times. V usage is TRBV29-1 and J usage is TRBJ2-1; 9 positions agree with TRBD2. This CDR3 is built from 15 residues. The germline V gene has CDR1 SQVTM and CDR2 ANQGSEA. The V gene end was trimmed by 3 bases and the J gene end by 3 bases; junction bases not matched to a gene: 6. The CDR3 nucleotides read TGCAGCGTTGAGGGAGCGGGGGGTTACTACAATGAGCAGTTCTTC. Translating gives CSVEGAGGYYNEQFF.

This clonotype was counted only a few times. The genes are TRBV5-1 and TRBJ1-4; the D gene is possibly TRBD1 (6 bases). V was pared by 4 bases and J by 15 bases, with 25 bases between. This CDR3 comprises 15 residues. Germline CDR1 is SGHRS and CDR2 is YFSETQ. CDR3 coding DNA: TGCGCCAGCAGCCCTCAAGCCGGACAGAAAGAGGTGATGTTTTTT. This encodes CASSPQAGQKEVMFF. The full variable domain, in which reference TRBV5-1 and TRBJ1-4 provide the parts outside the CDR3, is KAGVTQTPRYLIKTRGQQVTLSCSPISGHRSVSWYQQTPGQGLQFLFEYFSETQRNKGNFPGRFSGRQFSNSRSEMNVSTLELGDSALYLCASSPQAGQKEVMFFGSGTQLSVL.

About this clonotype itself: One base away lies a much larger clone, so this may be a sequencing read error. This chain uses TRBV9 with TRBJ1-6; D is ambiguous. This CDR3 is 17 amino acids long. Per germline, CDR1 SGDLS and CDR2 YYNGEE. The CDR3 is CASSSQPSYFRDSPPHF. The DNA for the CDR3 is TGTGCCAGCAGCTCCCAACCCAGTTACTTTCGGGATTCACCCCCCCACTTT.

This sequence joins TRBV5-6 and TRBJ1-4, with no clear D. V lost 4 bases to trimming and J lost 3 bases, with 13 bases between them. Germline V gene lookup returns CDR1 SGHDT and CDR2 YYEEEE. The CDR3 length is 15 residues. The CDR3 loop is CASSQNGLPNEKLFF. The CDR3 nucleotides read TGTGCCAGCAGCCAGAACGGGTTACCTAATGAAAAACTGTTTTTT. Filled out from reference TRBV5-6 and TRBJ1-4, the complete variable domain reads DAGVTQSPTHLIKTRGQQVTLRCSPKSGHDTVSWYQQALGQGPQFIFQYYEEEERQRGNFPDRFSGHQFPNYSSELNVNALLLGDSALYLCASSQNGLPNEKLFFGSGTQLSVL.